Listed below are T cell receptor beta chains from one sample, sequenced in a study of T-cell memory formation after mild COVID-19. TCRdb reprocessed the 5' RACE reads with MiXCR, giving one entry per CDR3 protein. The sample includes hundreds of thousands of distinct CDR3 sequences, around 30% of them seen just once. Sequencing was performed on PBMCs or a T cell subset sorted from them (not recorded which). The receptors here all came from an adult woman who had mild COVID-19 (a few samples of this study predate the infection). Cell type and time point are not known. The CDR3 runs from the conserved cysteine through the conserved F or W. D genes are given only for firm matches. Size tells how often a clone was seen (once, few, many) or the class of an expanded clone, and some rows leave it out.

j_gene	abundance	v_gene	d_gene	CDR3nt	CDR3aa
TRBJ1-1	-	TRBV6-5	-	TGTGCCAGCAGTTACTCACAACAGCTTTTAACTGAAGCTTTCTTT	CASSYSQQLLTEAFF
TRBJ2-1	few	TRBV28	TRBD2	TGTGCCAGCTCTAGCGGGAGTCTGGGGAATGAGCAGTTCTTC	CASSSGSLGNEQFF
TRBJ2-7	-	TRBV7-7	-	TGTGCTAGCAGCCCCGGGGAACAATACGAGCAGTACTTC	CASSPGEQYEQYF
TRBJ2-3	few	TRBV7-9	-	TGTGCCAGCAGCTTCTATAGCACAGATACGCAGTATTTT	CASSFYSTDTQYF
TRBJ2-3	many	TRBV19	-	TGTGCCAGTAGCCTCACTTGGACAGATACGCAGTATTTT	CASSLTWTDTQYF
TRBJ2-2	-	TRBV7-9	TRBD1	TGTGCCAGCAGCCCTGGACAGGGAAAGTACTCCAACACCGGGGAGCTGTTTTTT	CASSPGQGKYSNTGELFF
TRBJ1-2	-	TRBV7-9	-	TGTGCCAGCAGCTTATCCCCTCGGGGGACTGGCTATGGCTACACCTTC	CASSLSPRGTGYGYTF
TRBJ2-7	-	TRBV6-5	-	TGTGCCAGCAGTTACTCATCCGCAGGCCGCCACTACGAGCAGTACTTC	CASSYSSAGRHYEQYF
TRBJ2-2	-	TRBV9	TRBD1	TGTGCCAGCAGCGAAAGCCCCACAGGGGAAGGGGAGCTGTTTTTT	CASSESPTGEGELFF
TRBJ2-5	few	TRBV29-1	-	TGCAGCGTTGAAGTCCGGGGGGACAGGCCTCAAGAGACCCAGTACTTC	CSVEVRGDRPQETQYF
TRBJ2-2	few	TRBV6-6	-	TGTGCCAGCAGTTACCAGACATACACCGGGGAGCTGTTTTTT	CASSYQTYTGELFF
TRBJ2-1	few	TRBV7-8	-	TGTGCCAGCAGCTCCCGGACCCTCAATGAGCAGTTCTTC	CASSSRTLNEQFF
TRBJ2-7	-	TRBV18	-	TGTGCCAGCTCACCATCGGCAGGGCCCTACGAGCAGTACTTC	CASSPSAGPYEQYF
TRBJ2-2	few	TRBV6-5	TRBD2	TGTGCCAGCAGAACACTAGCGGGAGGCAACACCGGGGAGCTGTTTTTT	CASRTLAGGNTGELFF
TRBJ2-7	few	TRBV12-3/TRBV12-4	-	TGTGCCAGCAGTTCGTCTGTTTGGGGAGCGCACAGCTCCTACGAGCAGTACTTC	CASSSSVWGAHSSYEQYF
TRBJ1-2	-	TRBV2	-	TGTGCCAGCGGACATCTTATCCGGGGCTACACCTTC	CASGHLIRGYTF
TRBJ2-7	few	TRBV7-9	TRBD2	TGTGCCAGCAGCCCCGGACTAGCGAACGTCTACGAGCAGTACTTC	CASSPGLANVYEQYF
TRBJ2-7	-	TRBV7-9	TRBD1	TGTGCCAGCAGCATTCCGGGACAGGGTGCCGAGCAGTACTTC	CASSIPGQGAEQYF
TRBJ1-1	once	TRBV6-5	-	TGTGCCAGCAGAGGCCTAGGGTTGAACACTGAAGCTTTCTTT	CASRGLGLNTEAFF
TRBJ2-7	few	TRBV5-5	TRBD2	TGTGCCAGCAGCCTACATAGCGGGAGTCAGTACTTC	CASSLHSGSQYF
TRBJ2-1	-	TRBV7-2	-	TGTGCCAGCAGCTTAGCGACGGGTGGGCGAGGGAAGCAGTTCTTC	CASSLATGGRGKQFF
TRBJ1-5	-	TRBV24-1	TRBD1	TGTGCCACCGGTACAGGGGGCGCGGATCAGCCCCAGCATTTT	CATGTGGADQPQHF
TRBJ2-1	-	TRBV7-3	-	TGTGCCAGCAGCTTAGACACTGCGGGGAATGAGCAGTTCTTC	CASSLDTAGNEQFF
TRBJ1-1	-	TRBV9	TRBD1	TGTGCCAGCAGCGTAGGGACAGGGTGGATGGGCACTGAAGCTTTCTTT	CASSVGTGWMGTEAFF
TRBJ2-7	-	TRBV7-8	TRBD2	TGTGCCAGCAGCGAAATGGGGGGGTCGACCTACGAGCAGTACTTC	CASSEMGGSTYEQYF
TRBJ1-2	few	TRBV20-1	-	TGCAGTGCTAGCTCAGGGGCTGGCTACACCTTC	CSASSGAGYTF
TRBJ1-2	-	TRBV18	-	TGTGCCAGCTCGGGGTTAGACACGGGATTGGCGCACTACACCTTC	CASSGLDTGLAHYTF
TRBJ2-4	few	TRBV4-1	-	TGCGCCAGCAGCCAAGGGGACGAGAACATTCAGTACTTC	CASSQGDENIQYF
TRBJ2-1	-	TRBV5-1	TRBD1	TGCGCCAGCAGCTTGGGACAGGGTTACCACAATGAGCAGTTCTTC	CASSLGQGYHNEQFF
TRBJ2-5	-	TRBV7-9	-	TGTGCCAGCAGCTTATCCGGGTGGGAGACCCAGTACTTC	CASSLSGWETQYF